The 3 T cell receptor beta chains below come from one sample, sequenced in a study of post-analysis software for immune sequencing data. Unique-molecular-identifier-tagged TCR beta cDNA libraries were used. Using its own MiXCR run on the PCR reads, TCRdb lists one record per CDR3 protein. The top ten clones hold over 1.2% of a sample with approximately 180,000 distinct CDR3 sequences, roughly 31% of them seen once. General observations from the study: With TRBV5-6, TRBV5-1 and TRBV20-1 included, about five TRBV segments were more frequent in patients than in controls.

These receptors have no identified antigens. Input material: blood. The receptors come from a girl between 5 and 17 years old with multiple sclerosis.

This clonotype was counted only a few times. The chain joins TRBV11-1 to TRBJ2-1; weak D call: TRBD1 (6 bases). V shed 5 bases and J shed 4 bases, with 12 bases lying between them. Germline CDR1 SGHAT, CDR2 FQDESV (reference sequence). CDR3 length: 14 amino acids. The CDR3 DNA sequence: TGTGCCAGCAGCACCGTAGACAGGTACAATGAGCAGTTCTTC. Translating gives CASSTVDRYNEQFF.

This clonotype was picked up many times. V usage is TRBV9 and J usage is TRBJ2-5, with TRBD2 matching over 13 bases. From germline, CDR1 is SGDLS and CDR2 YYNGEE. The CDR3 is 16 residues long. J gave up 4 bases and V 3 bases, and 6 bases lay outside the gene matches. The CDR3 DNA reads TGTGCCAGCAGCGCCGGACTAGCGGGAGTAGGAGAGACCCAGTACTTC. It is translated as CASSAGLAGVGETQYF.

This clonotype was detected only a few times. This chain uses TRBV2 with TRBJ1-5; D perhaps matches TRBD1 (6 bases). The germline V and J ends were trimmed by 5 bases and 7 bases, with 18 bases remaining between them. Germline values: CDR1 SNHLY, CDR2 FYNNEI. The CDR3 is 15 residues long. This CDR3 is CASSSTGTREQPQHF. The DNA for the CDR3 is TGTGCCAGCAGTTCAACAGGGACCCGAGAACAGCCCCAGCATTTT.